Presented here are 20 T cell receptor beta chains from one specimen sequenced in a study of OX40 agonist ivuxolimab in advanced cancers. Measured with immunoSEQ multiplex PCR; TCRdb has only the in-frame clones, and not every one. The repertoire consists of tens of thousands of clones, with roughly 87% occurring once and the leading ten covering just under 0.35%. The material was CD4+ or CD8+ T cells sorted from blood, obtained in a trial of the OX40 agonist ivuxolimab. The origin of the receptors is an adult with an advanced solid tumor such as melanoma, head and neck, liver or kidney cancer.

The chain couples TRBV29-1 to TRBJ1-2; 7 nucleotides align to TRBD1. The CDR3 spans 14 residues. Per germline, CDR1 SQVTM and CDR2 ANQGSEA. J gave up 2 bases and V 4 bases, and 7 bases lay outside the gene matches. The CDR3 nucleotides read TGCAGCGTTGGACGGACAGGCCCAAACTATGGCTACACCTTC. This gives the protein CSVGRTGPNYGYTF.

The chain uses TRBV5-1 and TRBJ1-1, with a weak D call TRBD1 (5 bases). This CDR3 is built from 14 residues. CDR1 is SGHRS and CDR2 is YFSETQ in the germline V gene. V was trimmed by 2 bases and J by 3 bases, leaving 11 bases between them. DNA for the CDR3: TGCGCCAGCAGCTTAGGACATTTTGACACTGAAGCTTTCTTT. It codes for CASSLGHFDTEAFF.

V usage is TRBV14 and J usage is TRBJ2-6; D is uncertain. V lost 4 bases to trimming and J lost 3 bases, with 10 bases between them. The CDR3 is 15 amino acids. Looked up from germline, CDR1 is SGHDN and CDR2 is FVKESK. CDR3 DNA sequence: TGTGCCAGCAGCCTTATCGGTGGTGGGGCCAACGTCCTGACTTTC. This sequence encodes CASSLIGGGANVLTF.

The V call is TRBV5-4, the J call TRBJ1-2; TRBD1 agrees at 11 bases. V lost 5 bases to trimming and J lost 4 bases; unmatched junction nucleotides: 7. CDR1 SGHNT and CDR2 YYREEE come from the germline V gene (reference sequence). The CDR3 loop spans 15 amino acids. DNA of the CDR3: TGTGCCAGCAGGTGGGGACAGGGGGAAGGCTATGGCTACACCTTC. This encodes CASRWGQGEGYGYTF.

The chain links TRBV18 to TRBJ1-5, with D unclear. Trimming removed 0 bases at V and 2 bases at J, with 5 bases between. The CDR3 is 14 amino acids. The V gene's germline CDR1 is KGHSH and CDR2 LQKENI. The DNA of the CDR3 is TGTGCCAGCTCACCACCCCCAGGCAATCAGCCCCAGCATTTT. Its translation: CASSPPPGNQPQHF.

This clone was picked up a small number of times. V gene TRBV20-1 combines with J gene TRBJ1-2; a possible D gene is TRBD1 (5 bases). V lost 5 bases to trimming and J lost 8 bases, with 12 bases between them. The CDR3 extends over 11 amino acids. CDR1 and CDR2 (germline): DFQATT, SNEGSKA (reference sequence). The CDR3 loop reads CSASGRRGYTF. CDR3 nucleotide sequence: TGCAGTGCTTCAGGGAGGCGAGGCTACACCTTC.

The V and J genes are TRBV5-5 and TRBJ1-5, with D maybe TRBD1 (6 bases). Germline V lookup: CDR1 SGHKS, CDR2 YYEKEE (reference sequence). Trimming took 5 bases from V and 5 from J, leaving 11 bases between them. The CDR3 runs to 13 residues. The CDR3, as DNA: TGTGCCAGCAGTAAACAGGGTTATCAGCCCCAGCATTTT. Amino acid sequence: CASSKQGYQPQHF.

V usage is TRBV9 and J usage is TRBJ1-2; 8 bases map to TRBD1. J gave up 3 bases and V 3 bases, and 31 bases lay outside the gene matches. CDR3 length: 23 residues. The germline V gene has CDR1 SGDLS and CDR2 YYNGEE. CDR3: CASSDPQGAQALNGQRHHYGYTF. CDR3 bases: TGTGCCAGCAGCGACCCCCAGGGGGCGCAAGCCCTTAACGGGCAGCGGCACCACTATGGCTACACCTTC.

The chain joins TRBV5-1 to TRBJ1-1, with D tentatively TRBD1 (6 bases). The CDR3 consists of 16 residues. Germline V CDR1 and CDR2: SGHRS, YFSETQ. V was trimmed by 0 bases and J by 0 bases, leaving 12 bases between them. This chain's CDR3 is CASSLGWGQMNTEAFF. The CDR3 bases are TGCGCCAGCAGCTTGGGCTGGGGACAAATGAACACTGAAGCTTTCTTT.

The chain employs TRBV4-2 and TRBJ1-2, with a possible D match to TRBD1 (6 bases). The CDR3 sequence is 14 residues long. Germline V gives CDR1 LGHNA, CDR2 YNFKEQ. The ends were cut back, 0 bases at V and 7 bases at J, with 12 bases in the middle. The CDR3 DNA reads as TGTGCCAGCAGCCAAGATTTCGGGGGCGGTGGCTACACCTTC. Protein sequence: CASSQDFGGGGYTF.

On this clone itself: Other nucleotide sequences from this sample produce the same CDR3. J is TRBJ1-1 and V is TRBV29-1; a weak D match, TRBD1 (5 bases). Deletions cut 6 bases from V and 2 bases from J, with 13 bases between. The CDR3 has 13 residues. The germline CDR1 and CDR2 sequences are SQVTM and ANQGSEA. Written as DNA, the CDR3 is TGCAGCGTGGGACGAGGAATCAACACTGAAGCTTTCTTT. The encoded protein is CSVGRGINTEAFF.

This clone was observed a handful of times. The rearrangement joins TRBV27 to TRBJ1-5; D is unclear. Trimming left V 5 bases short and J 0 bases short, with 8 bases between. The CDR3 is 14 amino acids. Germline CDR1 is MNHEY and CDR2 is SMNVEV (reference sequence). CDR3 in DNA: TGTGCCAGCAGTCTCGAGATTAGCAATCAGCCCCAGCATTTT. Protein sequence: CASSLEISNQPQHF.

V is TRBV7-2 and J is TRBJ2-7; D is uncertain. Looked up from germline, CDR1 is SGHTA and CDR2 is FQGNSA. Trimming cost V 5 bases and J 3 bases, with 11 bases left between them. The length of the CDR3 is 13 residues. The CDR3 sequence is CASSPRNDYEQYF. In DNA form, the CDR3 reads TGTGCCAGCAGCCCGAGGAATGACTACGAGCAGTACTTC.

The chain combines TRBV25-1 with TRBJ2-5; maybe TRBD2 (5 bases). The germline V gene has CDR1 MGHDK and CDR2 SYGVNS. Between the trimmed V and J ends, which lost 1 base and 5 bases, there was a span of 17 bases. This CDR3 has 16 residues. CDR3 amino acids: CASSESRVSTLETQYF. CDR3 in DNA: TGTGCCAGCAGTGAATCGCGGGTCTCGACTCTGGAGACCCAGTACTTC.

This chain links TRBV21-1 with TRBJ1-5. TRBV21-1 is designated a pseudogene. This CDR3 region has 17 residues. CDR3: CASSKSISVILRQPQHF. The CDR3 nucleotides read TGTGCCAGCAGCAAATCAATAAGCGTTATACTTAGGCAGCCCCAGCATTTT.

The chain carries TRBV7-8 and TRBJ2-3, with a possible D match to TRBD2 (7 bases). The CDR3 length is 15 residues. Per the germline V gene, CDR1 is SGHVS and CDR2 is FQNEAQ. The germline V and J ends were trimmed by 0 bases and 3 bases, with 10 bases remaining between them. Here the CDR3 DNA reads TGTGCCAGCAGCTTAGCGGGGGGGCCAACAGATACGCAGTATTTT. Protein: CASSLAGGPTDTQYF.

V gene TRBV7-6 combines with J gene TRBJ1-2; no reliable D call. This CDR3 region has 14 residues. V was shortened by 2 bases and J by 1 base, with 8 bases between the two germline ends. The germline gives CDR1 SGHVS, CDR2 FNYEAQ. The CDR3 DNA follows: TGTGCCAGCAGCTTAACTGCGGATAACTATGGCTACACCTTC. Translating it yields CASSLTADNYGYTF.

The chain is built from TRBV7-8 and TRBJ2-3, with D uncertain. Germline V gene lookup returns CDR1 SGHVS and CDR2 FQNEAQ. CDR3 length: 12 residues. V shed 7 bases and J shed 5 bases, with 10 bases lying between them. The CDR3 sequence: CASTPLRDTQYF. The CDR3 region has the DNA TGTGCCAGCACCCCCCTTCGAGATACGCAGTATTTT.

The genes are TRBV7-6 and TRBJ2-3; a possible D gene is TRBD1 (6 bases). The CDR3 runs 14 residues. Germline CDR1 SGHVS, CDR2 FNYEAQ. The V and J ends lost 5 bases and 0 bases respectively, with 9 bases between them. For the CDR3, the DNA is TGTGCCAGCAGCAACACAGGGAGCACAGATACGCAGTATTTT. The encoded protein is CASSNTGSTDTQYF.

This CDR3 reads CASSRTGEGREKLFF. CDR3 nucleotide sequence: TGCGCCAGCAGCCGAACGGGCGAGGGGCGTGAAAAACTGTTTTTT. The rearrangement joins TRBV4-3 to TRBJ1-4, with D maybe TRBD1 (5 bases). The CDR3 is made up of 15 amino acids. CDR1 is LGHNA, CDR2 YSLEER, per germline. V was cut by 4 bases and J by 7 bases, with 16 bases left in between.